This T cell receptor beta chain was sequenced in a study of cytomegalovirus exposure and HLA in healthy donors. General study points: Earlier analysis yielded a pattern in which most TCR beta V segments were productive about 87% or about 30% of the time. One cluster of highly shared sequence variants probably arose as a sequencing artifact. Per published reports, the classifier diagnosed cytomegalovirus status with high specificity and sensitivity.

Germline V lookup: CDR1 MDHEN, CDR2 SYDVKM. The CDR3 runs 13 residues. Trimming took 10 bases from V and 2 from J; bases not matched to a gene: 6. PCR was performed using 60 Vbeta and 13 Jbeta primers. Assay used: immunoSEQ multiplex PCR; TCRdb lists only in-frame clones, some missing. The profile shows approximately 100,000 clones, roughly 80% of them singletons. With regard to this clone: Antigen specificity is unknown.

Source material: PBMCs. The receptor comes from a man in his forties in good health and CMV-seronegative. The chain has TRBV28 and TRBJ1-2, with TRBD1 identical over 8 bases. DNA of the CDR3: TGTGCCATCCAGGACAGGGTAAACTATGGCTACACCTTC. Amino acids: CAIQDRVNYGYTF.